This T cell receptor beta chain was recovered during a study of shared clonotypes between healthy human individuals. Germline V gene sequence: CDR1 SGHRS, CDR2 YFSETQ. The CDR3 extends over 14 amino acids. J was trimmed by 4 bases and V by 4 bases; bases with no gene match: 6. Clones were read by immunoSEQ multiplex PCR, and TCRdb kept only the in-frame ones, dropping some. Seen here are 2 million to 2.5 million clones, around 90% observed once, and the top ten hold roughly 0.34%. The sample consisted of naive CD4+ T cells from PBMCs. Described subset: CD45RA+ positively selected. The chain uses TRBV5-1 and TRBJ2-7; 9 bases line up with TRBD2. The clonotype comes from a man aged 18 to 30 in good health. Some clones in this sample may be carry-over from other donors' samples. CDR3 region: CASSPSTSGYEQYF. The CDR3 nucleotides read TGCGCCAGCAGCCCGTCGACTAGCGGTTACGAGCAGTACTTC.